This TCR beta chain was captured in a study of human T cells and chemical hapten exposure. TCRdb passed the RACE reads through MiXCR, listing each CDR3 protein once. The data show just over 70,000 distinct CDR3 sequences, approximately 10% seen once. The CDR3 has 14 amino acids. The V and J ends lost 3 bases and 4 bases, in that order; junction bases with no gene match: 7. Germline assignment: CDR1 DFQATT and CDR2 SNEGSKA (reference sequence). With regard to this clonotype: Its cognate antigen is unknown. A much larger clone lies one base from this, so it may be a read error.

Findings of the study overall: TCRs exceeding a frequency of 1 in 1000 stayed unchanged under DPC sensitization.

Time point denoted: patch test 3, about 24 weeks after DPC sensitization. The treatment was: therapeutic diphenylcyclopropenone sensitization with weekly scalp DPC. The sequenced sample was whole blood, obtained in connection with sensitization to the hapten diphenylcyclopropenone (DPC). The J gene is TRBJ2-3, the V gene TRBV20-1, with TRBD1 matching over 7 bases. This TCR derives from a woman aged 45-60 years with alopecia areata. Some clones in this sample may be carry-over from other donors' samples. CDR3 nucleotide sequence: TGCAGTGCTAGGTTGGACAGGAGGCCAGATACGCAGTATTTT. Its protein is CSARLDRRPDTQYF.